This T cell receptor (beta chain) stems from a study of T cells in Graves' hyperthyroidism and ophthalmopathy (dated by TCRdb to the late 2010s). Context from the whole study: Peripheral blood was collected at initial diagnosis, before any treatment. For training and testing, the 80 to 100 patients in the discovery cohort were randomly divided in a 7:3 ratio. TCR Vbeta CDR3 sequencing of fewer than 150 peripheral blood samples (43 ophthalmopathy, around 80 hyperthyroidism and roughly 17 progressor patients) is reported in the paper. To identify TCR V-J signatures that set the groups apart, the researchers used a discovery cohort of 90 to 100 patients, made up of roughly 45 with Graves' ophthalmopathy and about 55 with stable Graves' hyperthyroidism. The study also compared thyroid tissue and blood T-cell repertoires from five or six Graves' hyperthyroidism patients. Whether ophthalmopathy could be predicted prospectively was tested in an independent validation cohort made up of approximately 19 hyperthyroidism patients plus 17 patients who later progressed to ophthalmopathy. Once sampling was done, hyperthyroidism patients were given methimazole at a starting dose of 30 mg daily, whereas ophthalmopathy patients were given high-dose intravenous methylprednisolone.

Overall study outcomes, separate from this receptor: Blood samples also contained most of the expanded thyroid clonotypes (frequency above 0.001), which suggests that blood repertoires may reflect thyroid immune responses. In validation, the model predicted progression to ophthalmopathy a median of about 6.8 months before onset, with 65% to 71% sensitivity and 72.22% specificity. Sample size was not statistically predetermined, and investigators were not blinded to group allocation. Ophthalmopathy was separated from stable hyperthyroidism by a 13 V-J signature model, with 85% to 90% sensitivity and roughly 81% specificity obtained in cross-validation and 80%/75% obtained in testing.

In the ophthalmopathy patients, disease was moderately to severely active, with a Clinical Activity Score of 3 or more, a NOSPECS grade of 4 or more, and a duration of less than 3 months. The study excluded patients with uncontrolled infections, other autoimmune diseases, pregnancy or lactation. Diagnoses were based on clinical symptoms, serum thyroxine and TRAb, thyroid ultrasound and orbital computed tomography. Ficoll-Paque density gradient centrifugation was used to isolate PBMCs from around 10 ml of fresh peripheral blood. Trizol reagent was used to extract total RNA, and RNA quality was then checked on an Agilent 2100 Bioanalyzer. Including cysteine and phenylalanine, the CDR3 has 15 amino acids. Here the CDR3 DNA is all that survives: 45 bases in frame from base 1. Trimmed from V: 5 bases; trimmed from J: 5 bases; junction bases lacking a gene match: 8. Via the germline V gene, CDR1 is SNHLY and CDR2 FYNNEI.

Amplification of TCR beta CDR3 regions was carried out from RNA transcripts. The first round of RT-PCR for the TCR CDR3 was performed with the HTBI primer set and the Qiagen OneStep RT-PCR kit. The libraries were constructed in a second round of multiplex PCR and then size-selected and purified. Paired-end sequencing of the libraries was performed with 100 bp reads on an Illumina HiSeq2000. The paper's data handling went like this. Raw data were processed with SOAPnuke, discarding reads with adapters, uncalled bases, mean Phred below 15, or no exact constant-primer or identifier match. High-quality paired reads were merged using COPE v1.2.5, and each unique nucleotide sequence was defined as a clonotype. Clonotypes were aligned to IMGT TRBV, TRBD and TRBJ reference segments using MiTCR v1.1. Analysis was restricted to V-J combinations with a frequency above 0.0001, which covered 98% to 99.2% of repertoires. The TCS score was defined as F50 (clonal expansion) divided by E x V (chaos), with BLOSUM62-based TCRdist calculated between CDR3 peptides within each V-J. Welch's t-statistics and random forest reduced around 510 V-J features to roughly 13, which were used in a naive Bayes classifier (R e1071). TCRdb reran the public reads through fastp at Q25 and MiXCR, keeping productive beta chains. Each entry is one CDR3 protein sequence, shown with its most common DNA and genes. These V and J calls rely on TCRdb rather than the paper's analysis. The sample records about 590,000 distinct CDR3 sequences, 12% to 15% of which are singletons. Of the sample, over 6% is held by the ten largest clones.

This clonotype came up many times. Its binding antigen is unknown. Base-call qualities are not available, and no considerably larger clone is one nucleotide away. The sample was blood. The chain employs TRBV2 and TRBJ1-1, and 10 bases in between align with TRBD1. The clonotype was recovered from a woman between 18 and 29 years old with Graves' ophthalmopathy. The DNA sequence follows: TGTGCCAGCAGTACAGACAGGGGGCCGGAGACTGAAGCTTTCTTT. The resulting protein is CASSTDRGPETEAFF.